This TCR beta chain was documented in a study of cytomegalovirus exposure and HLA in healthy donors. Notes on this clone: The antigen is not known.

The study ran its PCR with 60 Vbeta and 13 Jbeta primers. Method: immunoSEQ multiplex PCR; TCRdb's copy keeps in-frame clones and lacks some. This table holds a few hundred thousand clones, 75% to 90% found once. The germline CDR1 and CDR2 sequences are MNHNS and SASEGT. Trimming at V came to 8 bases and at J to 5 bases, leaving 7 bases not matched to a gene. The CDR3 runs 13 residues. Study findings and constraints: CMV serostatus stood as the only immune exposure information on hand.

The chain uses TRBV6-1 and TRBJ1-1; 8 positions match TRBD1. The receptor was derived from a girl between 2 and 10 years old in good health and CMV-seronegative. The sequenced material came from PBMCs. CDR3 amino acids: CASGDRSSTEAFF. The CDR3 region has the DNA TGTGCCAGCGGGGACAGGTCAAGTACTGAAGCTTTCTTT.